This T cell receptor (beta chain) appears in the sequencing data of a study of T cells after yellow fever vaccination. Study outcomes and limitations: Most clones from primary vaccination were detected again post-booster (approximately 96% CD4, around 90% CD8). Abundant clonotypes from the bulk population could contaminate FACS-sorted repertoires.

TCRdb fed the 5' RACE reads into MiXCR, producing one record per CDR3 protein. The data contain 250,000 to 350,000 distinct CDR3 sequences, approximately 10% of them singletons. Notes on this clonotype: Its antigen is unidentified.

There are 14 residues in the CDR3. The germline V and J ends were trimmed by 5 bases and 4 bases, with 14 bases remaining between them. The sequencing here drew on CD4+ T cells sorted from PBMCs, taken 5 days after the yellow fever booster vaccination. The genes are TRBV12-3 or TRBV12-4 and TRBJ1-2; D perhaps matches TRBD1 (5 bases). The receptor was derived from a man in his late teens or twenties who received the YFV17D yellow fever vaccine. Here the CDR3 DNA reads TGTGCCAGCAGTCCGGGACTTTCTTCCTATGGCTACACCTTC. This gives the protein CASSPGLSSYGYTF.